Below are 17 T cell receptor beta chains sequenced from a single sample in a study of blood T cells in healthy people across ages. A J-beta primer mix and a sample-barcoded 5' primer were used in a second PCR of roughly 6 to 11 cycles. Using its own MiXCR run on the 5' RACE reads, TCRdb lists one record per CDR3 protein. The sample gives about 800,000 distinct CDR3 sequences, 20% to 25% of which show up once; roughly 3.5% is in the top ten. These same data were also listed under a study on T cells of mothers and their children.

Source material: blood. The receptors come from a boy aged 5-17 years in good health.

This clonotype was observed a handful of times. V gene TRBV28 combines with J gene TRBJ2-1; TRBD1 matches 11 bases. Germline-derived CDR1 and CDR2 are MDHEN and SYDVKM. The CDR3 spans 15 residues. V was pared by 3 bases and J by 6 bases, with 4 bases of the junction left unmatched. CDR3 in amino acids: CASSFGDRGANEQFF. The DNA of the CDR3 is TGTGCCAGCAGTTTTGGGGACAGGGGGGCCAATGAGCAGTTCTTC. Variable domain in full (rest from reference TRBV28 and TRBJ2-1): DVKVTQSSRYLVKRTGEKVFLECVQDMDHENMFWYRQDPGLGLRLIYFSYDVKMKEKGDIPEGYSVSREKKERFSLILESASTNQTSMYLCASSFGDRGANEQFFGPGTRLTVL.

The rearrangement uses TRBV20-1 and TRBJ2-7; D may be TRBD1 or TRBD2 (5 bases each). From germline, CDR1 is DFQATT and CDR2 SNEGSKA (reference sequence). V gave up 5 bases and J gave up 3 bases, with 20 bases separating them. The CDR3 covers 15 residues. Here the CDR3 DNA reads TGCAGTGCTTTAGACGCCGGGACGCCACTCTACGAGCAGTACTTC. Amino acid sequence: CSALDAGTPLYEQYF.

The chain employs TRBV4-3 and TRBJ2-7; 8 nucleotides agree with TRBD2. The CDR3 runs to 15 residues. V dropped 0 bases and J dropped 2; count of bases not matched to a gene: 3. Germline CDR1 is LGHNA and CDR2 is YSLEER. CDR3 protein: CASSQDTSGAYEQYF. The CDR3 DNA follows: TGCGCCAGCAGCCAAGATACTAGCGGAGCCTACGAGCAGTACTTC.

This clonotype has more than one count but fewer than ten. The gene calls are TRBV7-9 and TRBJ1-4; 7 bases match TRBD1. The germline gives CDR1 SEHNR, CDR2 FQNEAQ (reference sequence). The CDR3 extends over 15 amino acids. After removal of 5 bases from V and 5 bases from J, the junction contained 8 bases not matched to a gene. The CDR3 DNA reads as TGTGCCAGCAGCCATATCGTGGACAGGAATGAAAAACTGTTTTTT. Its translation: CASSHIVDRNEKLFF.

The rearrangement uses TRBV12-3 or TRBV12-4 and TRBJ1-1, with 8 bases identical to TRBD1. Trimming cost V 3 bases and J 6 bases; bases outside gene matches: 6. This CDR3 region has 14 residues. The CDR3 DNA reads as TGTGCCAGCAGTTTGGGCAGGGGGCGGTCTGAAGCTTTCTTT. Protein sequence: CASSLGRGRSEAFF.

The chain links TRBV28 to TRBJ1-3; 9 bases line up with TRBD1. The germline CDR1 and CDR2 sequences are MDHEN and SYDVKM. There are 13 residues in the CDR3. The V gene end was trimmed by 11 bases and the J gene end by 4 bases; junction bases not matched to a gene: 6. DNA for the CDR3: TGTGCCGGAACAGGGGGCTCCGGAAACACCATATATTTT. This translates into CAGTGGSGNTIYF. Full variable domain (rest looked up from reference TRBV28 and TRBJ1-3): DVKVTQSSRYLVKRTGEKVFLECVQDMDHENMFWYRQDPGLGLRLIYFSYDVKMKEKGDIPEGYSVSREKKERFSLILESASTNQTSMYLCAGTGGSGNTIYFGEGSWLTVV.

The chain links TRBV20-1 to TRBJ1-3, with D hard to call. The CDR3 has 11 residues. Trimming cost V 1 base and J 2 bases, with 0 bases left between them. Germline V gene lookup returns CDR1 DFQATT and CDR2 SNEGSKA (reference sequence). CDR3 in amino acids: CSARAGNTIYF. The CDR3 coding sequence is TGCAGTGCTAGAGCTGGAAACACCATATATTTT.

The chain couples TRBV2 to TRBJ2-5, with 7 nucleotides matching TRBD2. Germline lookup yields CDR1 SNHLY and CDR2 FYNNEI. The CDR3 consists of 15 residues. Unmatched junction bases numbered 14, after V lost 8 bases and J lost 5 bases. CDR3 region: CASYSGTTNLETQYF. The CDR3, as DNA: TGTGCCAGCTACTCCGGGACTACGAATTTGGAGACCCAGTACTTC.

The chain recombines TRBV12-3 or TRBV12-4 with TRBJ2-7, with 10 bases matching TRBD1. V gave up 5 bases and J gave up 2 bases; unmatched junction bases: 6. CDR3 size: 15 residues. DNA for the CDR3: TGTGCCAGCAGTCCGGGACAGGGGCGGCCCTACGAGCAGTACTTC. Residues: CASSPGQGRPYEQYF.

The chain links TRBV10-3 to TRBJ2-3; TRBD2 matches at 11 bases. The CDR3 runs 15 residues. Germline values: CDR1 ENHRY, CDR2 SYGVKD. The V and J ends lost 4 bases and 2 bases, in that order; junction bases with no gene match: 2. CDR3 amino acids: CAISGGLAATDTQYF. The CDR3 region has the DNA TGTGCCATCAGTGGGGGACTAGCGGCCACAGATACGCAGTATTTT.

The chain combines TRBV7-8 with TRBJ1-4; TRBD1 aligns across 9 bases. The germline gives CDR1 SGHVS, CDR2 FQNEAQ. The trim removed 5 bases at V and 7 bases at J, leaving 11 bases unmatched. The CDR3 is 16 residues long. For the CDR3, the DNA is TGTGCCAGCAGCCCAGACAGGGGGACGATAACTGAAAAACTGTTTTTT. Encoded protein: CASSPDRGTITEKLFF. The full variable domain, completed using reference TRBV7-8 and TRBJ1-4, is GAGVSQSPRYKVAKRGQDVALRCDPISGHVSLFWYQQALGQGPEFLTYFQNEAQLDKSGLPSDRFFAERPEGSVSTLKIQRTQQEDSAVYLCASSPDRGTITEKLFFGSGTQLSVL.

There are a few counts of this clonotype. The chain employs TRBV29-1 and TRBJ2-7; 9 bases map to TRBD2. This CDR3 is built from 14 residues. V was pared by 6 bases and J by 0 bases, with 6 bases of the junction left unmatched. Germline V lookup: CDR1 SQVTM, CDR2 ANQGSEA. CDR3 sequence (DNA): TGCAGCGTCGCCGGGACTAGCCGCTCCTACGAGCAGTACTTC. Amino acid sequence: CSVAGTSRSYEQYF.

This clonotype came up a few times. The chain carries TRBV28 and TRBJ1-5, with TRBD1 identical over 11 bases. Germline CDR1 reads MDHEN; CDR2 reads SYDVKM. This CDR3 is 20 amino acids long. V was pared by 2 bases and J by 0 bases, with 12 bases of the junction left unmatched. The CDR3 DNA is TGTGCCAGCAGTTTAGTGCAGGGACAGGGGGTCTCTTATAGCAATCAGCCCCAGCATTTT. Translation gives CASSLVQGQGVSYSNQPQHF.

This clonotype was counted a few times. At one boundary the junction diverges from the germline segment, which might be a read error. The chain has TRBV15 and TRBJ2-3; TRBD2 might be the D (7 bases). This CDR3 is built from 13 residues. Germline assignment: CDR1 LNHNV and CDR2 YYDKDF (reference sequence). CDR3 protein: CATSLGGQDAQYF. CDR3 sequence (DNA): TGTGCCACCAGCCTCGGGGGGCAAGATGCGCAGTATTTT.

J is TRBJ2-7 and V is TRBV20-1; possible D gene TRBD2, 5 bases. The CDR3 runs 11 residues. The V end lost 6 bases, the J end lost 3 bases, and 9 bases lay between the germline ends. CDR1 is DFQATT and CDR2 is SNEGSKA in the germline V gene (reference sequence). In DNA form, the CDR3 reads TGCAGTGCCATCACTAGCTACGAGCAGTACTTC. As protein: CSAITSYEQYF.

The CDR3, as DNA: TGTGCCATCAGTGAGGGTACTGAAGAGACCCAGTACTTC. Its protein product is CAISEGTEETQYF. The V gene is TRBV10-3, the J gene TRBJ2-5; D remains unclear. CDR3 size: 13 residues. Germline CDR1 and CDR2: ENHRY and SYGVKD. V shed 2 bases and J shed 3 bases, with 7 bases lying between them.

The chain has TRBV7-2 and TRBJ2-2, with 11 bases matching TRBD1. This CDR3 has 16 amino acids. Germline V CDR1 and CDR2: SGHTA, FQGNSA. V was pared by 4 bases and J by 7 bases, with 8 bases of the junction left unmatched. In nucleotides, the CDR3 is TGTGCCAGCAGCTCTCAGGACAGGGGGCGGATCGGGGAGCTGTTTTTT. Its protein is CASSSQDRGRIGELFF.